The entry below describes one TCR beta chain. Its antigen is unidentified. There are 15 residues in the CDR3. The V gene lost 3 bases and the J gene lost 0 bases, with 9 bases spanning the gap. The germline V gene encodes CDR1 MNHEY and CDR2 SMNVEV (reference sequence). The PCR ran on 60 Vbeta and 13 Jbeta primers. TCRdb's table, derived via immunoSEQ multiplex PCR, lists solely in-frame clones and lacks some. The table includes roughly 110,000 clones, 77% detected once. These data are taken from a study of cytomegalovirus exposure and HLA in healthy donors. Study findings and constraints: Rare TCR sequences predominated, though certain public TCRs were found in many donors. Researchers reported in a later analysis that a missense DCLRE1C variant was tied to TCR beta V- and J-gene trimming.

The receptor comes from a man aged 40-49 years in good health and CMV-seropositive. Sequencing was carried out using PBMCs. The rearrangement joins TRBV27 to TRBJ2-1, with D unresolved. For the CDR3, the DNA is TGTGCCAGCAGTTTCATAGCCGGCTCCTACAATGAGCAGTTCTTC. This encodes CASSFIAGSYNEQFF.